The next 16 T cell receptor beta chains were all read from a single sample in a study of blood T cell repertoires in COVID-19. The method was immunoSEQ multiplex PCR; TCRdb's version includes in-frame clones alone and lacks a portion of them. The sample yields hundreds of thousands of clones, 75% to 90% seen once. Source material: peripheral blood. Every receptor here comes from a woman in her 30s with active or convalescent COVID-19.

This clone appeared a single time. J is TRBJ1-4 and V is TRBV6-5; 7 nucleotides match TRBD1. With 8 bases clipped from V and 5 bases from J, the junction kept 5 bases outside the gene matches. CDR1 and CDR2 from the germline V gene are MNHEY and SVGAGI. The CDR3 runs 13 residues. The CDR3 region is CASGTVTNEKLFF. CDR3 nucleotide sequence: TGTGCCAGCGGGACAGTCACGAATGAAAAACTGTTTTTT.

J is TRBJ1-2 and V is TRBV10-1, with TRBD1 as a possible D gene (5 bases). The ends were cut back, 3 bases at V and 3 bases at J, with 11 bases in the middle. This CDR3 region has 14 residues. Looked up from germline, CDR1 is WNHNN and CDR2 is SYGVQD (reference sequence). In DNA form, the CDR3 reads TGCGCCAGCAGTGATCGACGGGGGGACTATGGCTACACCTTC. Residues: CASSDRRGDYGYTF.

The chain uses TRBV5-6 and TRBJ2-1; 7 bases are a match to TRBD2. The V segment lost 1 base and the J segment 3 bases; nucleotides outside the gene matches: 7. Germline assignment: CDR1 SGHDT and CDR2 YYEEEE. The CDR3 extends over 16 amino acids. CDR3 nucleotide sequence: TGTGCCAGCAGCTTGATATCTAGCGGCCACTACAATGAGCAGTTCTTC. Its translation: CASSLISSGHYNEQFF.

The chain carries TRBV7-7 and TRBJ2-7; 9 bases align to TRBD1. There are 15 residues in the CDR3. J lost 2 bases, V lost 6 bases, and 8 bases had no gene match. The germline V gene has CDR1 SSHAT and CDR2 FNYEAQ (reference sequence). The CDR3 loop is CASRTGTGRAYEQYF. The CDR3 coding sequence is TGTGCCAGCAGAACCGGGACAGGGAGAGCCTACGAGCAGTACTTC.

The V call is TRBV3-1 (or the pseudogene TRBV3-2), the J call TRBJ2-3, with 9 bases lining up with TRBD2. V lost 3 bases to trimming and J lost 2 bases; unmatched junction nucleotides: 6. CDR1 is LGHDT, CDR2 YNNKEL, per germline (reference sequence). There are 16 residues in the CDR3. Here the CDR3 reads CASSQVAGVNTDTQYF. In DNA form, the CDR3 reads TGTGCCAGCAGCCAGGTAGCGGGGGTCAACACAGATACGCAGTATTTT.

CDR3 nucleotide sequence: TGTGCCAGCAGTCCAAGACAGGGTACTAACTATGGCTACACCTTC. Residues: CASSPRQGTNYGYTF. The gene calls are TRBV2 and TRBJ1-2, with 7 bases that match TRBD1. CDR1 is SNHLY, CDR2 FYNNEI, per germline. Trimming removed 5 bases from V and 0 bases from J; junction bases left unmatched: 6. This CDR3 has 15 amino acids.

The chain recombines TRBV14 with TRBJ2-1; D possibly corresponds to TRBD2 (5 bases). The ends were cut back, 1 base at V and 0 bases at J, with 13 bases in the middle. The germline gives CDR1 SGHDN, CDR2 FVKESK. This CDR3 has 17 residues. The CDR3: CASSQVSSRSSYNEQFF. The CDR3 DNA reads TGTGCCAGCAGCCAAGTGTCTAGCAGAAGCTCCTACAATGAGCAGTTCTTC.

The CDR3 reads CASSQGWTNYGYTF. The CDR3 DNA sequence: TGTGCCAGCAGTCAAGGATGGACAAACTATGGCTACACCTTC. J is TRBJ1-2 and V is TRBV6-2 or TRBV6-3; D may be TRBD1 (5 bases). The CDR3 length is 14 residues. V was cut by 5 bases and J by 2 bases, with 12 bases left in between. From germline, CDR1 is MNHEY and CDR2 SVGEGT.

The V gene is TRBV7-2, the J gene TRBJ1-5; TRBD1 might be the D (5 bases). From germline, CDR1 is SGHTA and CDR2 FQGNSA. This CDR3 spans 16 amino acids. V lost 2 bases and J lost 0, with 11 bases in between. This CDR3 reads CASSLMGGNSNQPQHF. DNA for the CDR3: TGTGCCAGCAGCTTAATGGGGGGTAATAGCAATCAGCCCCAGCATTTT.

The gene calls are TRBV27 and TRBJ2-3; no reliable D call. The CDR3 totals 13 residues. V shed 3 bases and J shed 3 bases, with 7 bases lying between them. Germline V gives CDR1 MNHEY, CDR2 SMNVEV (reference sequence). The CDR3, as DNA: TGTGCCAGCAGTTTCAGGAAAACAGATACGCAGTATTTT. It translates to CASSFRKTDTQYF.

The V and J genes are TRBV5-1 and TRBJ2-1; TRBD2 agrees at 13 bases. V trimming: 0 bases; J trimming: 10 bases; junction bases outside the gene matches: 4. CDR1 is SGHRS, CDR2 YFSETQ, per germline. The CDR3 consists of 15 residues. The CDR3 bases are TGCGCCAGCAGCTTGGCGGGACTAGCGGGACACGAGCAGTTCTTC. This sequence encodes CASSLAGLAGHEQFF.

The rearrangement uses TRBV3-1 (or the pseudogene TRBV3-2) and TRBJ2-7; 11 bases map to TRBD2. Germline V gives CDR1 LGHDT, CDR2 YNNKEL (reference sequence). The V and J ends lost 1 base and 3 bases, in that order; junction bases with no gene match: 2. The CDR3 is made up of 15 amino acids. CDR3 in DNA: TGTGCCAGCAGCCAAGTGACTAGCGGGATCTACGAGCAGTACTTC. Translation: CASSQVTSGIYEQYF.

The chain links TRBV2 to TRBJ1-2, with TRBD1 matching 9 bases. After removal of 9 bases from V and 5 bases from J, the junction contained 13 bases not matched to a gene. Germline CDR1 SNHLY, CDR2 FYNNEI. This CDR3 comprises 15 residues. CDR3 in amino acids: CASRTGETYQYGYTF. The DNA of the CDR3 is TGTGCCAGTAGGACAGGGGAAACATATCAGTATGGCTACACCTTC.

Concerning this clone: This may stem from a read error, because a much larger clone lies one nucleotide away. The chain has TRBV3-1 (or the pseudogene TRBV3-2) and TRBJ1-5, with TRBD1 as a possible D gene (5 bases). The V end was cut by 1 base, the J end by 1 base, with 8 bases between. This CDR3 is 15 amino acids long. In germline, CDR1 is LGHDT, CDR2 YNNKEL (reference sequence). DNA of the CDR3: TGTGCCAGCAGCCAAGGGGGGGTAAGCAATCAGCCCCAGCATTTT. Its translation: CASSQGGVSNQPQHF.

This chain links TRBV5-1 with TRBJ2-1; D is perhaps TRBD1 (6 bases). Per germline, CDR1 SGHRS and CDR2 YFSETQ. This CDR3 region has 14 residues. V lost 4 bases and J lost 1, with 9 bases in between. The CDR3 sequence is CASSQGQSYNEQFF. CDR3 in DNA: TGCGCCAGCAGCCAGGGGCAATCCTACAATGAGCAGTTCTTC.

V and J are TRBV5-4 and TRBJ2-3; 13 bases match TRBD2. Unmatched junction bases numbered 5, after V lost 4 bases and J lost 6 bases. This CDR3 is built from 15 residues. Germline values: CDR1 SGHNT, CDR2 YYREEE (reference sequence). The CDR3 reads CASSGTSGKGDTQYF. The DNA for the CDR3 is TGTGCCAGCAGCGGGACTAGCGGGAAGGGTGATACGCAGTATTTT.